The 11 T cell receptor beta chains in this list originate from one sample, sequenced in a study of identifying expanded T cells in peripheral blood. Sequencing was performed with immunoSEQ multiplex PCR; in TCRdb, only in-frame clones are kept and a portion is missing. The repertoire holds about 90,000 clones, with around 85% as singletons. Sequencing was performed on blood. The origin of the receptors is a person aged 18 to 69 in good health.

The chain joins TRBV30 to TRBJ1-2; D gene uncertain. V lost 3 bases to trimming and J lost 2 bases, with 16 bases between them. The CDR3 loop spans 15 amino acids. Germline-derived CDR1 and CDR2 are GTSNPN and SVGIG (reference sequence). The CDR3 loop is CAWRPPGWSNYGYTF. The DNA of the CDR3 is TGTGCCTGGAGACCTCCAGGATGGTCCAACTATGGCTACACCTTC.

The gene calls are TRBV11-1 and TRBJ2-2; D unclear. Trimming took 5 bases from V and 8 from J, leaving 9 bases between them. The V gene's germline CDR1 is SGHAT and CDR2 FQDESV (reference sequence). There are 12 residues in the CDR3. The CDR3 DNA is TGTGCCAGCAGCACCCAACAGGGGGAGCTGTTTTTT. Its protein product is CASSTQQGELFF.

The J gene is TRBJ1-1, the V gene TRBV6-5, with 8 positions matching TRBD1. The CDR3 covers 14 residues. CDR1 is MNHEY and CDR2 is SVGAGI in the germline V gene. The junction had 6 bases not matched to a gene; V was cut back by 7 bases and J by 2 bases. CDR3 nucleotides: TGTGCCAGCACCCCAGGGGGCTCCAACACTGAAGCTTTCTTT. Translated, it gives CASTPGGSNTEAFF.

The rearrangement links TRBV11-3 to TRBJ2-2, with 7 bases that match TRBD1. Germline V lookup: CDR1 SGHNT, CDR2 YENEEA. The CDR3 length is 14 residues. The V gene end was trimmed by 4 bases and the J gene end by 5 bases; junction bases not matched to a gene: 4. The CDR3 DNA sequence: TGTGCCAGCAGCTCGGGACAGTTTACCGGGGAGCTGTTTTTT. As protein: CASSSGQFTGELFF.

The DNA for the CDR3 is TGCAGCTCCTCGCCCCGCACAGCATTGAACACTGAAGCTTTCTTT. Translation: CSSSPRTALNTEAFF. V usage is TRBV29-1 and J usage is TRBJ1-1; no firm D call. This CDR3 has 15 residues. Trimming stripped 8 bases from V and 0 bases from J, with 19 bases between. CDR1 and CDR2 from the germline V gene are SQVTM and ANQGSEA.

This chain links TRBV5-8 with TRBJ1-2, with D perhaps matching TRBD1 (5 bases). V lost 1 base and J 5 bases, leaving 12 bases between the germline ends. The CDR3 consists of 14 residues. Germline CDR1 reads SGHTS; CDR2 reads YDEGEE. The CDR3 loop is CASSLTRTSYGYTF. The DNA for the CDR3 is TGTGCCAGCAGCTTGACCCGGACATCTTATGGCTACACCTTC. Drawing the rest from reference TRBV5-8 and TRBJ1-2, the complete variable domain is EAGVTQSPTHLIKTRGQQATLRCSPISGHTSVYWYQQALGLGLQFLLWYDEGEERNRGNFPPRFSGRQFPNYSSELNVNALELEDSALYLCASSLTRTSYGYTFGSGTRLTVV.

V is TRBV6-1 and J is TRBJ1-2; D unclear. Trimming stripped 6 bases from V and 3 bases from J, with 14 bases between. Germline lookup yields CDR1 MNHNS and CDR2 SASEGT. CDR3 size: 14 residues. CDR3 nucleotides: TGTGCCAGCAGCAGTGAGAGGGAAGACTATGGCTACACCTTC. Amino acids: CASSSEREDYGYTF.

The genes are TRBV11-2 and TRBJ1-2; D is unclear. CDR1 is SGHAT and CDR2 is FQNNGV in the germline V gene. The ends were cut back, 2 bases at V and 2 bases at J, with 12 bases in the middle. The CDR3 covers 15 residues. Here the CDR3 reads CASSLLPRRNYGYTF. The CDR3 DNA sequence: TGTGCCAGCAGCTTACTCCCCAGGAGGAACTATGGCTACACCTTC.

The rearrangement joins TRBV27 to TRBJ1-1; 7 positions agree with TRBD1. J was trimmed by 3 bases and V by 5 bases; bases with no gene match: 12. The CDR3 is 16 residues long. Germline CDR1 MNHEY, CDR2 SMNVEV (reference sequence). CDR3 nucleotides: TGTGCCAGCAGTGCCTTTGCAGGGGGGGACGACACTGAAGCTTTCTTT. The encoded protein is CASSAFAGGDDTEAFF.

This sequence joins TRBV27 and TRBJ2-2, with no clear D. Germline V gene lookup returns CDR1 MNHEY and CDR2 SMNVEV (reference sequence). The germline V and J ends were trimmed by 6 bases and 4 bases, with 21 bases remaining between them. The length of the CDR3 is 17 residues. CDR3 coding DNA: TGTGCCAGCAGGAGTGGGCCGGATTCGCTTCTCACCGGGGAGCTGTTTTTT. Protein product: CASRSGPDSLLTGELFF.

V and J are TRBV7-2 and TRBJ1-3; D uncertain. Trimming took 1 base from V and 4 from J, leaving 8 bases between them. The CDR3 is 14 residues long. Germline CDR1 is SGHTA and CDR2 is FQGNSA. The CDR3 coding sequence is TGTGCCAGCAGCTTAGGGTTCAGGGGAAACACCATATATTTT. Translating gives CASSLGFRGNTIYF.